This T cell receptor (beta chain) was identified during a study of T cells in Graves' hyperthyroidism and ophthalmopathy (dated by TCRdb to the late 2010s). In terms of the full investigation: Peripheral blood was sampled at the time of initial diagnosis, prior to any treatment. To identify distinguishing TCR V-J signatures, a discovery cohort of about 95 patients was used, comprising 40 to 45 with Graves' ophthalmopathy and around 60 with stable Graves' hyperthyroidism. For training and testing, the 100 or so patients in the discovery cohort were randomly divided in a 7:3 ratio. Following sampling, methimazole starting at 30 mg daily was given to hyperthyroidism patients, and high-dose intravenous methylprednisolone was given to ophthalmopathy patients. The study also compared thyroid tissue and blood T-cell repertoires from about 6 Graves' hyperthyroidism patients. Prospective prediction of ophthalmopathy was tested in an independent validation cohort of fewer than 20 hyperthyroidism patients and some 17 patients who later progressed to ophthalmopathy. The paper reports TCR Vbeta CDR3 sequencing of approximately 140 peripheral blood samples: approximately 43 ophthalmopathy, roughly 80 hyperthyroidism and approximately 17 progressor patients.

The TCR beta CDR3 regions were amplified from the RNA transcripts. The TCR CDR3 was subjected to a first round of RT-PCR using the HTBI primer set and the Qiagen OneStep RT-PCR kit. Libraries were constructed in a second round of multiplex PCR, after which size selection and purification were performed. Sequencing of the libraries was done on an Illumina HiSeq2000 using paired-end 100 bp reads. Turning to the authors' computational methods: SOAPnuke was used to process the raw data, with reads discarded if the reads contained adapters or uncalled bases, had a mean Phred below 15, or lacked an exact constant-primer or identifier match. COPE v1.2.5 was used to merge high-quality paired reads, and clonotypes were defined as unique nucleotide sequences. MiTCR v1.1 was used to align the clonotypes against IMGT TRBV, TRBD and TRBJ reference segments. The analysis was restricted to V-J combinations with a frequency above 0.0001, which together covered over 99% of the repertoires. The TCS score was defined as the ratio of F50 (clonal expansion) to E x V (chaos), calculated using BLOSUM62-based TCRdist between CDR3 peptides within each V-J. Welch's t-statistics and random forest reduced fewer than 600 V-J features to about 12, which were used in a naive Bayes classifier (R e1071). The public reads were reprocessed in TCRdb via fastp at Q25 and MiXCR, keeping in-frame beta chains. Rows matching on CDR3 protein sequence are summarized as one entry with the most common DNA and genes. These V and J calls are TCRdb output, not the study's own analysis. The sample table contains fewer than 400,000 distinct CDR3 sequences; only one count was recorded for approximately 25% of them. Around 67% of the sample is held by the ten biggest clonotypes.

As to this clonotype: Its antigen is unknown. Base qualities are missing; no much larger clone stands one base away.

The CDR3, from cysteine to phenylalanine, totals 14 residues. Solely the CDR3 DNA is kept, with 42 bases framed from the first base. Relative to germline, V is 6 bases shorter and J is 7 bases shorter, with 16 bases between their ends. CDR1 and CDR2, per the germline V gene, are MNHNS and SASEGT. Paper-wide results and their limitations: Most expanded thyroid clonotypes (frequency above 0.001) were also found in blood, which suggests that blood repertoires may mirror thyroid immune responses. No statistical method was used to set the sample size in advance, and investigators knew the group allocation. In cross-validation, a model built on a 13 V-J signature told ophthalmopathy apart from stable hyperthyroidism with over 85% sensitivity and 81% to 82% specificity, and in testing the same model reached 80%/75%. In validation, progression to ophthalmopathy was predicted by the model with 70% to 71% sensitivity and around 76% specificity, a median of 6.5 months before onset.

Stable Graves' hyperthyroidism was defined as the absence of progression to ophthalmopathy over 18 months of follow-up. Hyperthyroidism patients were newly diagnosed, with disease duration under 2 months, and aged 18 to 65 years. Patients with uncontrolled infections, other autoimmune diseases, pregnancy or lactation were excluded. Diagnoses were based on clinical symptoms, serum thyroxine and TRAb, thyroid ultrasound and orbital computed tomography. PBMCs were isolated from about 9 ml of fresh peripheral blood by Ficoll-Paque density gradient centrifugation. Trizol reagent was used to extract total RNA, and RNA quality was then checked on an Agilent 2100 Bioanalyzer.

This receptor was identified in a man aged 45-60 years with Graves' hyperthyroidism. The chain is assembled from TRBV6-1 and TRBJ1-5; perhaps TRBD1 is the D gene, with 5 bases matching. The sample was blood. At the DNA level, the sequence is TGTGCCAGCAGCTCACATGCAGGGCCCCAGCCCCAGCATTTT. Its coded protein is CASSSHAGPQPQHF.